This entry lists 15 T cell receptor beta chains sequenced from one sample in a study of tumor T cells in aggressive B-cell lymphoma. Generated by immunoSEQ multiplex PCR, the TCRdb table keeps only in-frame clones and is missing some. The sample has 950 to 1,500 clones; around 88% are singletons. Sequenced input: tumor tissue. These TCRs come from an adult with diffuse large B cell lymphoma.

The chain couples TRBV29-1 to TRBJ1-1; tentative D call: TRBD1 (5 bases). The CDR3 loop spans 13 amino acids. V lost 5 bases, J lost 6 bases, and 16 bases lay in between. CDR1 and CDR2 from the germline V gene are SQVTM and ANQGSEA. The CDR3 DNA is TGCAGCGTTACGAATAGGGGTGAACCTGAAGCTTTCTTT. Translating it yields CSVTNRGEPEAFF. Full variable domain (missing parts from reference TRBV29-1 and TRBJ1-1): SAVISQKPSRDICQRGTSLTIQCQVDSQVTMMFWYRQQPGQSLTLIATANQGSEATYESGFVIDKFPISRPNLTFSTLTVSNMSPEDSSIYLCSVTNRGEPEAFFGQGTRLTVV.

This clone was detected a few times. The gene calls are TRBV4-3 and TRBJ2-5, with D hard to call. Germline V gene data show CDR1 as LGHNA and CDR2 as YSLEER. V lost 2 bases and J lost 3, with 10 bases in between. This CDR3 is 14 amino acids long. In DNA, the CDR3 is TGCGCCAGCAGCCAAAAGCTAACGGAAGAGACCCAGTACTTC. This sequence encodes CASSQKLTEETQYF.

This clone was recorded only once. The chain employs TRBV30 and TRBJ2-1, with 14 bases matching TRBD2. From germline, CDR1 is GTSNPN and CDR2 SVGIG (reference sequence). This CDR3 contains 15 residues. The V and J ends lost 3 bases and 9 bases, in that order; junction bases with no gene match: 7. CDR3 bases: TGTGCCTGGAGCGTGGGACTAGCGGGGGATCCTGAGCAGTTCTTC. Its protein is CAWSVGLAGDPEQFF.

A single count supports this clone. The gene calls are TRBV28 and TRBJ2-7, with D perhaps matching TRBD2 (7 bases). The CDR3 consists of 14 residues. V was cut by 5 bases and J by 5 bases, with 16 bases left in between. Germline lookup yields CDR1 MDHEN and CDR2 SYDVKM. The CDR3 region is CASSPRGASDEQYF. In DNA, the CDR3 is TGTGCCAGCAGTCCCCGGGGGGCGAGCGACGAGCAGTACTTC.

A word on this clone: A read error may account for a junction end that differs from germline. The rearrangement links TRBV9 to TRBJ2-7; D assignment may be TRBD1 or TRBD2 (6 bases each). This CDR3 has 15 residues. CDR1 and CDR2 from the germline V gene are SGDLS and YYNGEE. CDR3 sequence reads: CTSSVGGTNTYEQYF. DNA of the CDR3: TGTACCAGCAGCGTAGGAGGGACAAATACCTACGAGCAGTACTTC.

This rearrangement joins TRBV15 to TRBJ2-7; 7 bases are a match to TRBD2. With V trimmed by 4 bases and J by 0 bases, 3 bases remained unmatched. CDR1 and CDR2 (germline): LNHNV, YYDKDF (reference sequence). The CDR3 spans 14 residues. DNA of the CDR3: TGTGCCACCAGCAAGGGAGGGAGCTCCTACGAGCAGTACTTC. This gives the protein CATSKGGSSYEQYF.

The chain is built from TRBV28 and TRBJ1-1; 7 bases align to TRBD1. CDR3 length equals 12 residues. V gave up 6 bases and J gave up 4 bases; unmatched junction bases: 2. Germline CDR1 is MDHEN and CDR2 is SYDVKM. The CDR3 protein is CASRTGSTEAFF. Written as DNA, the CDR3 is TGTGCCAGCAGGACAGGGAGCACTGAAGCTTTCTTT. Variable domain in full (rest from reference TRBV28 and TRBJ1-1): DVKVTQSSRYLVKRTGEKVFLECVQDMDHENMFWYRQDPGLGLRLIYFSYDVKMKEKGDIPEGYSVSREKKERFSLILESASTNQTSMYLCASRTGSTEAFFGQGTRLTVV.

The rearrangement joins TRBV28 to TRBJ2-2, with 7 bases that match TRBD1. This CDR3 region has 13 residues. CDR1 is MDHEN, CDR2 SYDVKM, per germline. V lost 11 bases to trimming and J lost 3 bases; unmatched junction nucleotides: 6. CDR3 DNA sequence: TGTGCCTCCGACAGGGCGGACACCGGGGAGCTGTTTTTT. It translates to CASDRADTGELFF.

Here the CDR3 reads CASRSGTSGRSSQETQYF. The CDR3 DNA follows: TGTGCCAGCAGGTCCGGGACTAGCGGGAGGTCTAGCCAAGAGACCCAGTACTTC. The V call is TRBV2, the J call TRBJ2-5; 15 positions match TRBD2. The trim removed 6 bases at V and 1 base at J, leaving 9 bases unmatched. This CDR3 contains 18 residues. Germline values: CDR1 SNHLY, CDR2 FYNNEI. Full variable domain (rest looked up from reference TRBV2 and TRBJ2-5): EPEVTQTPSHQVTQMGQEVILRCVPISNHLYFYWYRQILGQKVEFLVSFYNNEISEKSEIFDDQFSVERPDGSNFTLKIRSTKLEDSAMYFCASRSGTSGRSSQETQYFGPGTRLLVL.

The chain links TRBV30 to TRBJ2-3, with a weak D call TRBD2 (5 bases). Trimming stripped 3 bases from V and 5 bases from J, with 12 bases between. The germline CDR1 and CDR2 sequences are GTSNPN and SVGIG (reference sequence). This CDR3 is built from 13 residues. Here the CDR3 DNA reads TGTGCCTGGAGGCTCAAAGCGGTAGATACGCAGTATTTT. Amino acids: CAWRLKAVDTQYF.

The chain uses TRBV11-2 and TRBJ2-3; 10 nucleotides agree with TRBD2. Per the germline V gene, CDR1 is SGHAT and CDR2 is FQNNGV. Trimming at V came to 5 bases and at J to 2 bases, leaving 13 bases not matched to a gene. This CDR3 has 18 residues. The CDR3, as DNA: TGTGCCAGCAGCCGACAAATTCAACTAGCGGGATCCACAGATACGCAGTATTTT. Its translation is CASSRQIQLAGSTDTQYF.

This clone has more than one count but fewer than ten. Just one base apart from a much larger clone, this may be a read error. This sample includes further DNA sequences coding for the same CDR3. The CDR3 DNA sequence: TGTGCCATCAGTGACAGGGGGCTGACTGAAGCTTTTTTT. It is translated as CAISDRGLTEAFF. The chain couples TRBV10-3 to TRBJ1-1; the match to TRBD1 covers 8 bases. CDR3 length equals 13 residues. CDR1 and CDR2 (germline): ENHRY, SYGVKD.

Note on this clone: Other nucleotide sequences in the sample specify the same CDR3. This chain links TRBV7-2 with TRBJ2-1; 11 bases line up with TRBD2. This CDR3 is built from 16 residues. Germline V gene sequence: CDR1 SGHTA, CDR2 FQGNSA. The V and J ends lost 5 bases and 9 bases, in that order; junction bases with no gene match: 12. CDR3 residues: CASSPVVAGGPLEQFF. CDR3 DNA: TGTGCCAGCAGCCCAGTGGTAGCGGGAGGGCCTCTTGAGCAGTTCTTC.

The count of this clone is one. This chain joins TRBV14 and TRBJ1-6; TRBD1 is a possible D gene (6 bases). Per the germline V gene, CDR1 is SGHDN and CDR2 is FVKESK. V shed 4 bases and J shed 10 bases, with 14 bases lying between them. The CDR3 has 14 amino acids. The CDR3 DNA is TGTGCCAGCAGCCTTGGACAGAAGGGATCACCCCTCCACTTT. It yields the protein CASSLGQKGSPLHF.

V gene TRBV28 combines with J gene TRBJ2-7, with a weak D call TRBD2 (7 bases). This CDR3 has 14 amino acids. Trimming left V 11 bases short and J 0 bases short, with 17 bases between. Germline assignment: CDR1 MDHEN and CDR2 SYDVKM. The CDR3 sequence is CAGFSGGASYEQYF. Written as DNA, the CDR3 is TGTGCCGGCTTCTCGGGGGGCGCCTCCTACGAGCAGTACTTC.